Listed below are T cell receptor beta chains from one sample, sequenced in a study of blood T cell repertoires in COVID-19. The protocol was immunoSEQ multiplex PCR, while the TCRdb copy is restricted to in-frame clones and leaves out a portion. The sample records roughly 180,000 clones, about 78% being singletons. The sequenced material came from peripheral blood. The receptor set was obtained from a woman aged 50 to 65 with active or convalescent COVID-19. Each CDR3 is given with its conserved first and last residue. Each record gives: D gene, V gene, J gene, CDR3 protein, CDR3 DNA. The D gene is left open where the match is weak.

TRBD1	TRBV3-1/TRBV3-2	TRBJ1-4	CASRTGANEKLFF	TGTGCCAGCCGTACAGGGGCTAATGAAAAACTGTTTTTT
TRBD2	TRBV9	TRBJ2-2	CASSVGSGRANTGELFF	TGTGCCAGCAGCGTAGGTAGCGGGAGGGCAAACACCGGGGAGCTGTTTTTT
-	TRBV7-2	TRBJ2-6	CASSLLPGNSGANVLTF	TGTGCCAGCAGCTTACTGCCAGGAAACTCTGGGGCCAACGTCCTGACTTTC
-	TRBV7-9	TRBJ2-2	CASSHGGDTGELFF	TGTGCCAGCAGCCACGGAGGGGACACCGGGGAGCTGTTTTTT
-	TRBV30	TRBJ1-6	CAWLRSARNSPLHF	TGTGCCTGGTTGAGAAGTGCCCGTAATTCACCCCTCCACTTT
TRBD2	TRBV27	TRBJ2-2	CASSRTSANRTGELFF	TGTGCCAGCAGCCGGACTAGCGCGAACCGAACCGGGGAGCTGTTTTTT
-	TRBV6-6	TRBJ2-1	CASGRGDNNEQFF	TGTGCCAGCGGGCGGGGCGACAACAATGAGCAGTTCTTC
-	TRBV18	TRBJ1-1	CASSPPISLNTEAFF	TGTGCCAGCTCACCACCGATCAGTTTGAACACTGAAGCTTTCTTT
-	TRBV18	TRBJ1-4	CASSRSWGEEKLFF	TGTGCCAGCTCGCGCTCATGGGGAGAAGAAAAACTGTTTTTT
-	TRBV6-5	TRBJ2-2	CASSRTENTGELFF	TGTGCCAGCAGTCGCACAGAGAACACCGGGGAGCTGTTTTTT